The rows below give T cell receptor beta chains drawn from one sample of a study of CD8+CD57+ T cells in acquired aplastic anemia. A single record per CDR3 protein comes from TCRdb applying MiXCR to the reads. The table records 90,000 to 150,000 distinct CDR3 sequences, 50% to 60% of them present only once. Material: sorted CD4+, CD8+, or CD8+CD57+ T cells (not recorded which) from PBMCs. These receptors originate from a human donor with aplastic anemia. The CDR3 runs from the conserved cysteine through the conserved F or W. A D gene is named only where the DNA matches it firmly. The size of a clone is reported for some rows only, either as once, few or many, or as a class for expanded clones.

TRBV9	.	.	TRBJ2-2	TGTGCCAGCGACGGGGGCAGGTGGCCCGGGGAGCTGTTTTTT	CASDGGRWPGELFF
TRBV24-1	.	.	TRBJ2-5	TGTGCCACCAGTCAGAGGTCCCCGGGGATAGAGACCCAGTACTTC	CATSQRSPGIETQYF
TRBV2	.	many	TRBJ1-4	TGTGCCAGCAGGACAGGAAAACGAACTAATGAAAAACTGTTTTTT	CASRTGKRTNEKLFF
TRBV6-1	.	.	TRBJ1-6	TGTACCAGCACCGACAGGCTCGGGGGTAATTCACCCCTCCACTTT	CTSTDRLGGNSPLHF
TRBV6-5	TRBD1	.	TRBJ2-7	TGTGCCAGCAGTTACTCGCAGTCAGGGGGCTACGAGCAGTACTTC	CASSYSQSGGYEQYF
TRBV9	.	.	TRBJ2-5	TGTGCCAGCAGTGTACTTCCAGGGGGGGCAGAGACCCAGTACTTC	CASSVLPGGAETQYF
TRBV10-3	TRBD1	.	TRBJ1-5	TGTGCCATCAAAAGCCCGGACAGGGGGAGCAATCAGCCCCAGCACTTT	CAIKSPDRGSNQPQHF
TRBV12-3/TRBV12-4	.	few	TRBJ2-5	TGTGCCAGTGGGATTCAGCCAGAGACCCAGTACTTC	CASGIQPETQYF
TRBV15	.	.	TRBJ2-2	TGTGCCACCAGCAGAGGCAGGGAAACCGGGGAGCTGTTTTTT	CATSRGRETGELFF
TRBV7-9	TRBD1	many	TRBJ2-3	TGTGCCAGCAGCCTCAGACAGGGTGGCACAGATACGCAGTATTTT	CASSLRQGGTDTQYF
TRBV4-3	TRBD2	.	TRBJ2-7	TGCGCCAGCAGCCAAGAGGGGGGGGTTCCCAGGTACGAGCAGTACTTC	CASSQEGGVPRYEQYF
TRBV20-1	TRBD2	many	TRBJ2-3	TGCAGTGCGAGAAGAGGACTAGCGACCACAGATACGCAGTATTTT	CSARRGLATTDTQYF
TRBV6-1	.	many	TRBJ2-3	TGTGCCAGCAGTGAATTGGGAAGCACAGATACGCAGTATTTT	CASSELGSTDTQYF
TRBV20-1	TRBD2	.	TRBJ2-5	TGCAGTGCTAGAGATTTCCAATTGTTCCTAGCGGGGTGGGAGACCCAGTACTTC	CSARDFQLFLAGWETQYF
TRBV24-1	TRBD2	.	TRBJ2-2	TGTGCCAGCATCGGGGGGACCGGGGAGCTGTTTTTT	CASIGGTGELFF
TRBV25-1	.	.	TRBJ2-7	TGTGCCAGCAGTTACGACAGTGGCTACGAGCAGTACTTC	CASSYDSGYEQYF
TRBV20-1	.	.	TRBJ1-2	TGCAGTGCGAGACCGACGAACTATGGCTACACCTTC	CSARPTNYGYTF
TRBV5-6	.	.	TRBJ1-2	TGTGCCAGCGGGGGAAGGGCCTGGTATGGCTACACCTTC	CASGGRAWYGYTF
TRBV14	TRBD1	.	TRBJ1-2	TGTGCCAGCAGCCAATTAGCCACAGGGGGGAGCTATGGCTACACCTTC	CASSQLATGGSYGYTF
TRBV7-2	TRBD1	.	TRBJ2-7	TGTGCCAGCAGTTCCGGACAGGACCTCCATTCCGAGCAGTACTTC	CASSSGQDLHSEQYF
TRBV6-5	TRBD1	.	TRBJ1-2	TGTGCCAGCAGTTACTCGAGGGACAGTCCTTCTAACTATGGCTACACCTTC	CASSYSRDSPSNYGYTF
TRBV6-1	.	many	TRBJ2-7	TGTGCCAGCAGTGACGACAGCCAAGTCACCTACGAGCAGTACTTC	CASSDDSQVTYEQYF
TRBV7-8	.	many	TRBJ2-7	TGTGCCAGCAGCTTGATAGCGAACTCCTACGAGCAGTACTTC	CASSLIANSYEQYF
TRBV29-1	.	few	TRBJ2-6	TGCAGCGTTGAAAGAGGGACTGGGGCCAACGTCCTGACTTTC	CSVERGTGANVLTF
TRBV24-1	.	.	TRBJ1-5	TGTGCCACCAGTGATGCTCTGGGGGGAAATCAGCCCCAGCATTTT	CATSDALGGNQPQHF
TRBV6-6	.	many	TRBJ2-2	TGTGCCAGCAGTTACTCGGGGACCGGGGAGCTGTTTTTT	CASSYSGTGELFF
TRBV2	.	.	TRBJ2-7	TGTGCCAGCAGTTTCCGGGACCAAAGCTACAATGAGCAGTACTTC	CASSFRDQSYNEQYF
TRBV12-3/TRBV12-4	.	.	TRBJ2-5	TGTGCCAGCAGCGACCGCCTGGGGGGGCCCCGGGAGACCCAGTACTTC	CASSDRLGGPRETQYF
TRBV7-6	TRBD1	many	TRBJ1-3	TGTGCCAGCAGCTTAGGAGGGGGCAGGGAGGCTGGAAACACCATATATTTT	CASSLGGGREAGNTIYF
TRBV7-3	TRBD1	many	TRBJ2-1	TGTGCCAGCAGCCCGCCCGACAGGGGCGCTAACAATGAGCAGTTCTTC	CASSPPDRGANNEQFF
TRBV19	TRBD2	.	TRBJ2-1	TGTGCCAGTAGTGAGCTAGCGGGGGGCAACAATGAGCAGTTCTTC	CASSELAGGNNEQFF
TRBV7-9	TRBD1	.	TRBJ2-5	TGTGCCAGCAGCTCGCCGACAGGGGGCCGGGAGACCCAGTACTTC	CASSSPTGGRETQYF
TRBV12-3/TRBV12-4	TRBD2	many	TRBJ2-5	TGTGCCAGCAGTCCCAATAGACTAGCGGGGAAGGAGACCCAGTACTTC	CASSPNRLAGKETQYF
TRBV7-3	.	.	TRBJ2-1	TGTGCCAGCAACCTTCCCCTCCTGGGGGGGGCTTACAATGAGCAGTTCTTC	CASNLPLLGGAYNEQFF
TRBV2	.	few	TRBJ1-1	TGTGCCAGTCAGAGGGGGGACACTGAAGCTTTCTTT	CASQRGDTEAFF
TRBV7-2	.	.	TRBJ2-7	TGTGCCAGCAGCTCGCGGGACGGACCCTACGAGCAGTACTTC	CASSSRDGPYEQYF
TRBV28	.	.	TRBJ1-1	TGTGCCAGCACGGGGGGTGTTGAAGCTTTCTTT	CASTGGVEAFF
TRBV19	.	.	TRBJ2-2	TGTGCCAGTATACGGGGGTTGGGCACCGGGGAGCTGTTTTTT	CASIRGLGTGELFF
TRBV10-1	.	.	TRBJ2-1	TGCGCCAGCAGTGTGGAACGGGAGCCTGAGCAGTTCTTC	CASSVEREPEQFF
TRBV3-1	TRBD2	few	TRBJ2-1	TGTGCCAGCAGCCAAGATGCTAGCGGGGTGACCAATGAGCAGTTCTTC	CASSQDASGVTNEQFF
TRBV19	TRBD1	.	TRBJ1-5	TGTGCCAGTACCAGGGGGGGGACCGATCAGCCCCAGCATTTT	CASTRGGTDQPQHF